The rows below give T cell receptor beta chains drawn from one sample of a study of blood T cell repertoires in COVID-19. Sequencing used immunoSEQ multiplex PCR; TCRdb keeps in-frame clones, though not all of them. The sample lists roughly 250,000 clones; about 87% were seen once. The sample consisted of PBMCs or T cells enriched from blood (not recorded which). The origin of the receptors is a woman aged 50 to 65 who had recovered from COVID-19. The CDR3 runs from the conserved cysteine through the conserved F or W.

v_gene	j_gene	CDR3aa
TRBV2	TRBJ1-1	CASSPLEGLVGTEAFF
TRBV27	TRBJ2-4	CASSLGGGAGGAKNIQYF
TRBV5-8	TRBJ1-2	CASTNRDRGLINYGYTF
TRBV7-7	TRBJ2-3	CASSLGTGTTDTQYF
TRBV27	TRBJ1-2	CASSRQGRYGYTF
TRBV19	TRBJ1-2	CASSSHGRGPRISYGYTF
TRBV6-5	TRBJ2-2	CASSYPGGGGTGELFF
TRBV30	TRBJ1-4	CACHTRLATNEKLFF
TRBV5-1	TRBJ2-2	CASRQGMFAGELFF
TRBV27	TRBJ1-1	CASSLAGGMNTEAFF
TRBV7-3	TRBJ1-1	CASSPTGDMNTEAFF
TRBV18	TRBJ2-7	CASSPGTSGYEQYF
TRBV5-4	TRBJ2-3	CASSTTSADTQYF
TRBV4-2	TRBJ1-6	CASSQGQGTLDSPLHF
TRBV15	TRBJ2-3	CATSREPSDRARSFTQYF
TRBV6-5	TRBJ2-1	CASTPSGYNEQFF
TRBV2	TRBJ1-1	CANSVNSDTEAFF
TRBV2	TRBJ2-3	CASRRTGLTDTQYF
TRBV30	TRBJ1-4	CAWRTGGSEKLFF
TRBV4-1	TRBJ2-1	CASSQETDSYNEQFF
TRBV5-6	TRBJ2-6	CASSLSRGTSGSGANVLTF
TRBV4-3	TRBJ2-3	CASSQVLAGGSTDTQYF
TRBV7-9	TRBJ1-2	CASSLGGTGVAVRYGYTF
TRBV7-9	TRBJ2-5	CASSPNGLAEETQYF
TRBV18	TRBJ1-2	CASSPPGSGYTF
TRBV4-3	TRBJ2-3	CASSQDAGTSGRLDTQYF
TRBV2	TRBJ2-3	CASSAGTSADTQYF
TRBV2	TRBJ1-2	CASTNPGSWYGYTF
TRBV11-2	TRBJ1-2	CASSPEYFDYGYTF
TRBV28	TRBJ1-1	CASNRGTKNTEAFF
TRBV28	TRBJ2-7	CASSLWTPRKRMFHEQYF
TRBV12-3/TRBV12-4	TRBJ1-2	CASRDPGLGGYTF
TRBV28	TRBJ1-2	CASSLLRQGNYGYTF
TRBV19	TRBJ2-7	CASSIALGQGYEQYF
TRBV28	TRBJ1-1	CASSSETGATDEAFF
TRBV7-9	TRBJ1-2	CASSFLSGGECTF
TRBV9	TRBJ2-1	CASSVGGSVYNEQFF
TRBV15	TRBJ1-5	CATSYGQASNQPQHF
TRBV4-1	TRBJ2-2	CASSQGLANTGELFF
TRBV7-3	TRBJ1-1	CASSTVGSGEAFF
TRBV19	TRBJ1-5	CASSGTGNQPQHF
TRBV14	TRBJ2-7	CASSQDKGGLAVSYEQYF
TRBV6-5	TRBJ1-6	CASSPGGGGSPLHF
TRBV5-1	TRBJ2-7	CASSLDSFLAGWGGEQYF
TRBV29-1	TRBJ2-3	CSVQSASGTDTQYF
TRBV30	TRBJ1-6	CAWGGAGHWNSPLHF
TRBV7-9	TRBJ2-1	CASSGLAGRNEQFF
TRBV20-1	TRBJ1-5	CSASKQAINQPQHF
TRBV5-1	TRBJ2-1	CASSLNQREGNEQFF
TRBV29-1	TRBJ1-2	CSVGGDRGWVDGYTF
TRBV3-1/TRBV3-2	TRBJ1-1	CASSQLQGGTEAFF
TRBV19	TRBJ2-1	CASSIPGTPYNEQFF
TRBV5-1	TRBJ1-2	CASSLGTGGQGYTF
TRBV18	TRBJ2-1	CASSLLGSMDNEQFF
TRBV30	TRBJ1-4	CAWSGAPNEKLFF
TRBV6-6	TRBJ2-1	CASSSGDPGNEQFF
TRBV3-1/TRBV3-2	TRBJ2-7	CASSQEEVQQYF
TRBV3-1/TRBV3-2	TRBJ1-2	CASSSWDRNINYGYTF